This record covers a single T cell receptor beta chain. This receptor's antigen is unknown. No much larger clonotype is one base removed from it; base qualities were not supplied. Each collaborating institution followed its own protocols to collect whole blood in K2EDTA tubes. For TCRbeta analysis, collaborators shipped samples in one of three forms: frozen whole blood, isolated PBMCs, or DNA extracted from either of those sample types. This sample stems from a study of blood T cell repertoires in COVID-19 (dated by TCRdb to about 2020). About the study as a whole: Collaborator samples came from the United States, Italy and Spain and covered acute and convalescent phases of COVID-19. The prospective study material was composed of cDNA or gDNA derived from T cells, B-cell-depleted T cells, or PBMCs. Subjects who had been exposed to COVID-19, were actively infected with it, or had recovered from it provided the deeply sampled blood TCRbeta repertoires that made up the dataset. The repertoires were released in a freely available public database meant as a resource for research on the immune response to SARS-CoV-2. Samples were obtained from the ongoing ImmuneRACE study (first 160 participants) and from about 1,300 subjects provided by 6 global collaborators. The sample metadata nearly always contained a de-identified subject ID, COVID-19 status, age in years and sex. HLA class I and class II types, where available, came from metadata supplied by the sample provider rather than from assay-based typing. Broad study findings and their caveats: How much clinical and demographic metadata was included differed by source and by participant, and the metadata was provided uncurated.

TCRbeta CDR3 regions were amplified from genomic DNA using the immunoSEQ Assay, a bias-controlled multiplex PCR. From the authors' description of their analysis: Within the assay, amplification of reference gene primers was used to estimate how many nucleated cells each sample contained. To quantify the absolute abundance of each unique TCRbeta CDR3 rearrangement, sequence reads were collapsed and filtered. Productive Simpson clonality was computed per sample as the square root of Simpson's diversity index over productive rearrangements. Here the immuneACCESS table is served through TCRdb, limited to in-frame sequences with V and J called. Missing clones are a known gap in these copies; in checked studies unresolved V genes cover under half, and the rest lacks a known reason. For V, J and clone size, that table is used; D and trimming come from the DNA. In all, the sample holds about 150,000 clones, and approximately 88% of those were seen once. Clones ranked in the top ten supply approximately 10% of the sample.

CDR1 and CDR2 were assigned from the germline V gene (reference sequence) as LNHDA and SQIVND. From cysteine to phenylalanine, the CDR3 is 14 amino acids long. CDR3 DNA is the only sequence kept; it has 42 bases, read in frame from the first base. V has 4 bases trimmed and J has 4 bases trimmed; junction bases matching no gene number 3. This receptor was taken from a man aged 60 to 69 with active or convalescent COVID-19. The specimen was peripheral blood. The rearranged segments are TRBV19 and TRBJ2-7; 11 of the junction bases match TRBD1. The encoded CDR3 is CASSRTGGWYEQYF. At the DNA level, the sequence is TGTGCCAGTAGTAGGACAGGGGGCTGGTACGAGCAGTACTTC.